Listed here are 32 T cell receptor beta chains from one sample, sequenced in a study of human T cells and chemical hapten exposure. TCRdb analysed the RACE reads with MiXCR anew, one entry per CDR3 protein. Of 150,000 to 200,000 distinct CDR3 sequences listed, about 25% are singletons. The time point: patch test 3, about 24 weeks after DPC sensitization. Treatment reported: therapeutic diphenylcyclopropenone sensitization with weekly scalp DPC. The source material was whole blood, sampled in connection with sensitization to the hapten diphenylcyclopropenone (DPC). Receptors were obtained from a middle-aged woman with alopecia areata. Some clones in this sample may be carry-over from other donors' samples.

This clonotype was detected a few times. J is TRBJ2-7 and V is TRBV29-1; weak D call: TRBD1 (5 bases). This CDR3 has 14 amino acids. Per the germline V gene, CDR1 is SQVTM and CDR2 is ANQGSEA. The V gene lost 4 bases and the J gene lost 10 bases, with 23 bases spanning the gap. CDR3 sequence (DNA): TGCAGCGTTGGCCCATCCCAGGGCTGGGAAGGACAGTACTTC. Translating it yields CSVGPSQGWEGQYF.

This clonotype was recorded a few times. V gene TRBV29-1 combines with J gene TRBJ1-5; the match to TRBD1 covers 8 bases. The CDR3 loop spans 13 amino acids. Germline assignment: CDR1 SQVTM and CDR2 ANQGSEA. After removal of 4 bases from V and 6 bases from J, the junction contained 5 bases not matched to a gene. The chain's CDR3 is CSVGQGAGQPQHF. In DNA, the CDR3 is TGCAGCGTTGGGCAGGGGGCGGGTCAGCCCCAGCATTTT.

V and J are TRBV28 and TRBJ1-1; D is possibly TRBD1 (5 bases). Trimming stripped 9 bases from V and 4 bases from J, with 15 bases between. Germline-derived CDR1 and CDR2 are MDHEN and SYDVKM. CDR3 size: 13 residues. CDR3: CASDWGGGTEAFF. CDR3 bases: TGTGCCAGTGACTGGGGGGGTGGCACTGAAGCTTTCTTT.

CDR3 in amino acids: CSARDPKDRPYSPLHF. CDR3 nucleotide sequence: TGCAGTGCTAGAGATCCGAAGGACAGACCCTATTCACCCCTCCACTTT. The chain is built from TRBV20-1 and TRBJ1-6, with D possibly TRBD1 on 6 matching bases. V was clipped by 0 bases and J by 8 bases, with 17 bases between them. The CDR3 loop spans 16 amino acids. Per germline, CDR1 DFQATT and CDR2 SNEGSKA (reference sequence).

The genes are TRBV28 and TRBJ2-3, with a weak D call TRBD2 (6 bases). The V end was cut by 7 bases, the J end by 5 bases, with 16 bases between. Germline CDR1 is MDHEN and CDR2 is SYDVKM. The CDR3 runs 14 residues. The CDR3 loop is CASTSTGVVDTQYF. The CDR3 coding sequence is TGTGCCAGCACCTCCACGGGAGTAGTAGATACGCAGTATTTT.

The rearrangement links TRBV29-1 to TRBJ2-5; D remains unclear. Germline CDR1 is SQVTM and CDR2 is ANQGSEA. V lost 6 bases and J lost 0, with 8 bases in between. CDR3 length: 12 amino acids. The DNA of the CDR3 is TGCAGCGTCCAGCTTTACCAAGAGACCCAGTACTTC. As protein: CSVQLYQETQYF. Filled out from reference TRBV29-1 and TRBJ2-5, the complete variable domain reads SAVISQKPSRDICQRGTSLTIQCQVDSQVTMMFWYRQQPGQSLTLIATANQGSEATYESGFVIDKFPISRPNLTFSTLTVSNMSPEDSSIYLCSVQLYQETQYFGPGTRLLVL.

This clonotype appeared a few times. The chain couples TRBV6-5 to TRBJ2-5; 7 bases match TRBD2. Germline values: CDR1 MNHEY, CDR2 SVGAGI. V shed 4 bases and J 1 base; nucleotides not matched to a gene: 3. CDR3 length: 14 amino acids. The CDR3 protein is CASSFSGAQETQYF. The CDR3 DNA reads TGTGCCAGCAGTTTCAGCGGGGCCCAAGAGACCCAGTACTTC.

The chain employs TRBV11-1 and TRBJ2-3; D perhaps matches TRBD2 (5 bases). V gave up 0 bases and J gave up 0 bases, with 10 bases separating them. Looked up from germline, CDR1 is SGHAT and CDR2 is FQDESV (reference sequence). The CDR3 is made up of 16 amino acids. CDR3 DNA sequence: TGTGCCAGCAGCTTAGCGTCCGGAGGAAGCACAGATACGCAGTATTTT. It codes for CASSLASGGSTDTQYF.

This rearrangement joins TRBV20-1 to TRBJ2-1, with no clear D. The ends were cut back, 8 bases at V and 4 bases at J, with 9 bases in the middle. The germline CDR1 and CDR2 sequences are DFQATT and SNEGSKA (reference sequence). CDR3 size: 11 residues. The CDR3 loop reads CSSQKYNEQFF. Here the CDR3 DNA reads TGCAGTTCCCAAAAATACAATGAGCAGTTCTTC.

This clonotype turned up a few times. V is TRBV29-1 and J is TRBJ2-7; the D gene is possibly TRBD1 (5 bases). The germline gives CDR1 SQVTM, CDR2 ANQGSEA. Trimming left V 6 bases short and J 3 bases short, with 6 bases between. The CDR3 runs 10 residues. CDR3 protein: CSVQDYEQYF. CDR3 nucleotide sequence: TGCAGCGTACAGGACTACGAGCAGTACTTC.

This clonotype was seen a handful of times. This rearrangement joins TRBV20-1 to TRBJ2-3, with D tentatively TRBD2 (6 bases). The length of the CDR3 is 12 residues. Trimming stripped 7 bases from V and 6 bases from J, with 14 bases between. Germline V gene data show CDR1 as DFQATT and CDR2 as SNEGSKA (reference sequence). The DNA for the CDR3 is TGCAGTGTCGGTTCGGGAGAGGATACGCAGTATTTT. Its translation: CSVGSGEDTQYF.

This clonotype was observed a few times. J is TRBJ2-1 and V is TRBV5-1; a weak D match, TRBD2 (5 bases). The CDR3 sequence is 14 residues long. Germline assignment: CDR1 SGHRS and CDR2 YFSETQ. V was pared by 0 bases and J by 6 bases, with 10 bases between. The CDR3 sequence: CASSLERPVNEQFF. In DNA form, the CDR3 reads TGCGCCAGCAGCTTGGAGCGGCCGGTCAATGAGCAGTTCTTC.

This CDR3 reads CASSLGSYSDTQYF. The CDR3, as DNA: TGCGCCAGCAGCTTGGGCAGCTACTCAGATACGCAGTATTTT. The rearrangement links TRBV5-1 to TRBJ2-3; D ambiguous. V was cut by 0 bases and J by 4 bases, with 9 bases left in between. The V gene's germline CDR1 is SGHRS and CDR2 YFSETQ. The CDR3 is made up of 14 amino acids.

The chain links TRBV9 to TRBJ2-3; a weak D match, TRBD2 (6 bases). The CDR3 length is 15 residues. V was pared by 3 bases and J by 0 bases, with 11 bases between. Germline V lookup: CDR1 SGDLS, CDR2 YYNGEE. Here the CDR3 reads CASSAGTASTDTQYF. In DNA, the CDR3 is TGTGCCAGCAGCGCCGGGACTGCTAGCACAGATACGCAGTATTTT.

The CDR3 is CSARRSTSGRAFDEQFF. In DNA form, the CDR3 reads TGCAGTGCTAGACGCTCGACTAGCGGGAGGGCCTTTGATGAGCAGTTCTTC. The chain couples TRBV20-1 to TRBJ2-1; 14 positions agree with TRBD2. Germline V lookup: CDR1 DFQATT, CDR2 SNEGSKA (reference sequence). The V segment lost 2 bases and the J segment 8 bases; nucleotides outside the gene matches: 11. CDR3 size: 17 residues.

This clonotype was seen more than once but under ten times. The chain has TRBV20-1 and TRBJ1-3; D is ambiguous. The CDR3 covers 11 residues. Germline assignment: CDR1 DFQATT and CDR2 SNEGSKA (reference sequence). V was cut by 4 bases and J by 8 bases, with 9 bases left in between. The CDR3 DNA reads TGCAGTGCTAAGAATCCGGACACCATATATTTT. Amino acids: CSAKNPDTIYF.

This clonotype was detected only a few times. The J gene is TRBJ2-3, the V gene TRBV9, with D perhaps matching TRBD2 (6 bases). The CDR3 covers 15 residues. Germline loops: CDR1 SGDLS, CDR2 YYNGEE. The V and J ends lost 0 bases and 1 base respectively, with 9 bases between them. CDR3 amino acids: CASSVGPSGTDTQYF. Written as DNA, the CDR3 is TGTGCCAGCAGCGTAGGCCCTAGCGGCACAGATACGCAGTATTTT.

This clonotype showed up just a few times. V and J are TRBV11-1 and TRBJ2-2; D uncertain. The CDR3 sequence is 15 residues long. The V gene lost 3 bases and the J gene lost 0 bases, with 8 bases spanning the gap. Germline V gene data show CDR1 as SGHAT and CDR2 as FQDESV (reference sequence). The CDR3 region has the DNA TGTGCCAGCAGCTTCGGCGGATCGAACACCGGGGAGCTGTTTTTT. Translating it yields CASSFGGSNTGELFF. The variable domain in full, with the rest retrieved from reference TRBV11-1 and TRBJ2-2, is EAEVAQSPRYKITEKSQAVAFWCDPISGHATLYWYRQILGQGPELLVQFQDESVVDDSQLPKDRFSAERLKGVDSTLKIQPAELGDSAMYLCASSFGGSNTGELFFGEGSRLTVL.

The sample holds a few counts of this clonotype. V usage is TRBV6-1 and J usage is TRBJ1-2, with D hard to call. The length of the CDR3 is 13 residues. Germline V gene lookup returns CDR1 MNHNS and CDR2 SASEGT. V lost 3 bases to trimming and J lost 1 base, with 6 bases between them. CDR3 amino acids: CASSDANNYGYTF. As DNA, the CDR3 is TGTGCCAGCAGTGACGCGAATAACTATGGCTACACCTTC.

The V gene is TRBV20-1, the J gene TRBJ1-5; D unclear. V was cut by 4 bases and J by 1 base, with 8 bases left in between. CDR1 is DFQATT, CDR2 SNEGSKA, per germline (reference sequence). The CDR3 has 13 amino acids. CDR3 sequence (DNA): TGCAGTGCTATCGAAACGAGCAATCAGCCCCAGCATTTT. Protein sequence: CSAIETSNQPQHF.

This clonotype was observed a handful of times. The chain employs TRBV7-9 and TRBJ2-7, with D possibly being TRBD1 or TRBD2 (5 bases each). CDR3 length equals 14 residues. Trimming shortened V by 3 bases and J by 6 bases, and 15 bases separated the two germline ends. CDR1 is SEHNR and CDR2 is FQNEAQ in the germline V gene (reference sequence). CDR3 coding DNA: TGTGCCAGCAGCTTGTATTCAGGGAGCCGCGAGCAGTACTTC. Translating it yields CASSLYSGSREQYF.

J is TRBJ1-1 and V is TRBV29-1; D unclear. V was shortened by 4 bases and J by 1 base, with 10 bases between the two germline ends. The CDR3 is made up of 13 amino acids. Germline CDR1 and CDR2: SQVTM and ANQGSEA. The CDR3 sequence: CSVGIGTNTEAFF. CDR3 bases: TGCAGCGTTGGTATAGGCACGAACACTGAAGCTTTCTTT. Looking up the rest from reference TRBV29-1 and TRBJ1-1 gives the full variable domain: SAVISQKPSRDICQRGTSLTIQCQVDSQVTMMFWYRQQPGQSLTLIATANQGSEATYESGFVIDKFPISRPNLTFSTLTVSNMSPEDSSIYLCSVGIGTNTEAFFGQGTRLTVV.

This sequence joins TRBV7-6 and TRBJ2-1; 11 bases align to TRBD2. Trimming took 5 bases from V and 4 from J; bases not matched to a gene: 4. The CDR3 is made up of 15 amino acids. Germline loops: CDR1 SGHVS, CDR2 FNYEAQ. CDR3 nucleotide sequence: TGTGCCAGCAGCCGCGGGACTAGCGGTTACAATGAGCAGTTCTTC. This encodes CASSRGTSGYNEQFF.

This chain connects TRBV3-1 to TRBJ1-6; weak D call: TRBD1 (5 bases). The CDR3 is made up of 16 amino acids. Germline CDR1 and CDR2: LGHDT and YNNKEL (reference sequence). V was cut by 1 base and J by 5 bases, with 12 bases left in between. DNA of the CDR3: TGTGCCAGCAGCCAAGTCCCAGGGTACCATAATTCACCCCTCCACTTT. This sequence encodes CASSQVPGYHNSPLHF. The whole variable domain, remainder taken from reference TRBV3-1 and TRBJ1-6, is DTAVSQTPKYLVTQMGNDKSIKCEQNLGHDTMYWYKQDSKKFLKIMFSYNNKELIINETVPNRFSPKSPDKAHLNLHINSLELGDSAVYFCASSQVPGYHNSPLHFGNGTRLTVT.

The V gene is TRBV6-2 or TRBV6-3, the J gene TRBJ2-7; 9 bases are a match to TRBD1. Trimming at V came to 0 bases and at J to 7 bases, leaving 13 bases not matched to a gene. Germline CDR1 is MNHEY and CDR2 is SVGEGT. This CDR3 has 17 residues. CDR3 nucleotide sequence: TGTGCCAGCAGTTACTCGACGCGGGACAGGGTTTTTGGTGAGCAGTACTTC. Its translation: CASSYSTRDRVFGEQYF.

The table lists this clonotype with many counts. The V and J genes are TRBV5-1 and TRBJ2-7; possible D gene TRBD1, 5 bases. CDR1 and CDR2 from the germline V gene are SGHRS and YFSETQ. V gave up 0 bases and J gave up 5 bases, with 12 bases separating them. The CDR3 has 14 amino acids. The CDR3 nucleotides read TGCGCCAGCAGCTTGGGGACATCTTCCGACGAGCAGTACTTC. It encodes CASSLGTSSDEQYF. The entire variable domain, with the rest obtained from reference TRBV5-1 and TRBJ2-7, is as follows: KAGVTQTPRYLIKTRGQQVTLSCSPISGHRSVSWYQQTPGQGLQFLFEYFSETQRNKGNFPGRFSGRQFSNSRSEMNVSTLELGDSALYLCASSLGTSSDEQYFGPGTRLTVT.

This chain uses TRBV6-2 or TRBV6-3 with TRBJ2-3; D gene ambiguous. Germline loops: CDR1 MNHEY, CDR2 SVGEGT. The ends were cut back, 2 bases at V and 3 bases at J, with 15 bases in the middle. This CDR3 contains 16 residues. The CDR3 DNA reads TGTGCCAGCAGTTACGCCCCGCCAGGTCTGACAGATACGCAGTATTTT. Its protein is CASSYAPPGLTDTQYF.

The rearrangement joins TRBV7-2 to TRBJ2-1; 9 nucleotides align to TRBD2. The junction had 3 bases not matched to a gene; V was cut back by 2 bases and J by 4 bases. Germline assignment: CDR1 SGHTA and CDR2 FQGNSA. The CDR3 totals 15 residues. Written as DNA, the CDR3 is TGTGCCAGCAGCTTAACGGGACTAGCATACAATGAGCAGTTCTTC. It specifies CASSLTGLAYNEQFF.

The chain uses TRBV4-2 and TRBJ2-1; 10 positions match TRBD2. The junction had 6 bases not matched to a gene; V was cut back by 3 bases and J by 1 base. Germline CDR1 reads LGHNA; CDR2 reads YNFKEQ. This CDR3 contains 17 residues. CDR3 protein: CASSQGTTSGSYNEQFF. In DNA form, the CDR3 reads TGTGCCAGCAGCCAGGGGACGACTAGCGGGTCCTACAATGAGCAGTTCTTC.

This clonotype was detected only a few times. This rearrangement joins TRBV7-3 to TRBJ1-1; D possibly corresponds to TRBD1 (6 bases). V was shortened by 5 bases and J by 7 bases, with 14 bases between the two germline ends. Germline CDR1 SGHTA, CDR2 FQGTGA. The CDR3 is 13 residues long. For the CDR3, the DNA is TGTGCCAGCAGCCAATCAGGGGATGGTGAAGCTTTCTTT. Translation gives CASSQSGDGEAFF.

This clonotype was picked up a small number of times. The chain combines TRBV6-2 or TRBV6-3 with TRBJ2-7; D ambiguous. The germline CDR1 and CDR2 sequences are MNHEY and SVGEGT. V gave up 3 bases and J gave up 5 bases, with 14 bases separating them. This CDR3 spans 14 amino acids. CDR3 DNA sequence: TGTGCCAGCAGTTATGAAGCAGTCGGTCACGAGCAGTACTTC. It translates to CASSYEAVGHEQYF.

The chain's CDR3 is CAISERQTRAYTQYF. CDR3 DNA: TGTGCCATCAGTGAACGACAGACCCGGGCCTATACGCAGTATTTT. The genes are TRBV10-3 and TRBJ2-3; D is perhaps TRBD1 (5 bases). This CDR3 has 15 residues. Germline values: CDR1 ENHRY, CDR2 SYGVKD. The V end lost 3 bases, the J end lost 7 bases, and 17 bases lay between the germline ends.